The T cell receptor beta chain under discussion was sequenced for a study of patients and donors after allogeneic stem cell transplantation. CDR3 size: 11 residues. This clonotype was recorded a few times. A junction boundary mismatches the germline segment, possibly from a read error. Via MiXCR, TCRdb re-called the RT-PCR reads, giving one row per CDR3 protein. The table records approximately 160,000 distinct CDR3 sequences, about 29% of them present only once. The TCR comes from a human donor who was either an allogeneic HSCT recipient or a stem cell or donor lymphocyte infusion donor (not recorded which). It is not recorded whose cells these are; they may come from a transplant donor. Sequencing was done on a sample of blood, either unsorted or a sorted T cell fraction (not recorded which). V usage is TRBV12-3 or TRBV12-4 and J usage is TRBJ1-1; unclear D gene. CDR3 in amino acids: CASSHYTEAFF. The DNA of the CDR3 is TGTGCCAGCAGTCATTACACGGAAGCTTTCTTT.